This TCR beta chain was identified in a study of CXCR3-negative and CXCR3-positive naive CD8 T cells. The germline CDR1 and CDR2 sequences are SGHVS and FQNEAQ. There are 18 residues in the CDR3. Concerning this clonotype itself: The antigen remains undetermined.

Study-wide points: TRB CDR3s were more hydrophobic in CXCR3-positive than in CXCR3-negative naive cells.

UMI-labeled TRB cDNA libraries were prepared by 5' RACE. TCRdb re-analyzed the 5' RACE reads; it lists each CDR3 protein once, without DNA. This listing includes roughly 140,000 distinct CDR3 sequences. The chain combines TRBV7-8 with TRBJ2-2; TCRdb's D gene call, TRBD2, goes unchecked for lack of DNA. The sequence came from a human donor in good health. Some clones in this sample may be carry-over from other donors' samples. Specimen: naive CXCR3+ CD8+ T cells from blood. Regarding subset: CD45RO-CCR7+CD27+CD95- naive CD8+ T cells expressing CXCR3 (TNR3+). The CDR3 region is CASSWRTSGGANTGELFF.